The clone carrying this T cell receptor (beta chain) showed up many times. What it binds is unknown. Employing constant-segment primers, 5'RACE generated TCR alpha and TCR beta cDNA libraries bearing sample barcodes and UMIs. TCRdb ran MiXCR on the 5' RACE reads and lists one entry per CDR3 protein. The table has about 290,000 distinct CDR3 sequences, 15% to 20% seen once. The data derive from a study of T-cell memory formation after mild COVID-19. General study results and limits: Contracting CD4+ clones were located mainly in CM and EM, and CD8+ clones in EMRA.

Looked up from germline, CDR1 is LGHNA and CDR2 is YSLEER. The CDR3 length is 14 residues. V was trimmed by 1 base and J by 8 bases, leaving 15 bases between them. The V gene is TRBV4-3, the J gene TRBJ2-7; possible D gene TRBD1, 7 bases. The TCR comes from a young man who had mild COVID-19 (a few samples of this study predate the infection). Cell type and time point are not known. Specimen: PBMCs or a T cell subset sorted from them (not recorded which). The CDR3 nucleotides read TGCGCCAGCAGCCAAGTCGGAGGGGGCGCGAAGCAGTACTTC. It codes for CASSQVGGGAKQYF.